These 18 T cell receptor beta chains originate from one sample sequenced in a study of blood T cells in healthy people across ages. Together with a sample-barcoded 5' primer, a J-beta primer mix was included in a second PCR lasting about 6 to 12 cycles. TCRdb used MiXCR to reprocess the 5' RACE reads, holding one entry per CDR3 protein. The table shows 1.8 million or so distinct CDR3 sequences, with around 40% occurring only once. Sequencing was done on a sample of blood. The receptors derive from a human donor in good health.

This clonotype was observed a few times. It may be a read error: a sequence one base away is much more abundant. CDR3 DNA sequence: TGTGCCGGCAGCTTACGGGCTAGATCCTATACGCAGTATTTT. Translating gives CAGSLRARSYTQYF. V is TRBV13 and J is TRBJ2-3; D gene uncertain. The CDR3 has 14 amino acids. CDR1 is PRHDT, CDR2 FYEKMQ, per germline (reference sequence).

This clonotype was seen at least ten times. The chain employs TRBV20-1 and TRBJ1-2; TRBD1 aligns across 12 bases. V lost 5 bases to trimming and J lost 4 bases; unmatched junction nucleotides: 11. Germline-derived CDR1 and CDR2 are DFQATT and SNEGSKA (reference sequence). This CDR3 has 16 residues. CDR3 loop: CSAHFTGQGAGYGYTF. CDR3 nucleotide sequence: TGCAGTGCTCACTTTACGGGACAGGGGGCCGGCTATGGCTACACCTTC.

The genes are TRBV7-3 and TRBJ2-3; D might be TRBD2 (5 bases). The CDR3 covers 16 residues. Looked up from germline, CDR1 is SGHTA and CDR2 is FQGTGA. The V gene lost 1 base and the J gene lost 0 bases, with 11 bases spanning the gap. The CDR3: CASSLNFRGSTDTQYF. The CDR3 nucleotides read TGTGCCAGCAGCTTAAACTTTCGGGGTAGCACAGATACGCAGTATTTT.

V and J are TRBV5-1 and TRBJ2-2, with a possible D match to TRBD1 (6 bases). Germline CDR1 reads SGHRS; CDR2 reads YFSETQ. Trimming removed 3 bases at V and 0 bases at J, with 15 bases between. The CDR3 spans 17 residues. For the CDR3, the DNA is TGCGCCAGCAGCTGGGGGCCGACAGGTCCGAACACCGGGGAGCTGTTTTTT. Translated, it gives CASSWGPTGPNTGELFF.

The CDR3 protein is CASSQVIGQGHYGYTF. As DNA, the CDR3 is TGCGCCAGCAGCCAAGTTATAGGACAGGGCCACTATGGCTACACCTTC. The chain is built from TRBV4-1 and TRBJ1-2, with 8 bases lining up with TRBD1. The CDR3 is 16 amino acids. CDR1 MGHRA and CDR2 YSYEKL come from the germline V gene. The trim removed 1 base at V and 3 bases at J, leaving 7 bases unmatched.

The CDR3 DNA follows: TGTGCCACCCCAGGGGGGTTGGAAGAGCAGTACTTC. This encodes CATPGGLEEQYF. This chain links TRBV12-3 or TRBV12-4 with TRBJ2-7; possible D gene TRBD1, 7 bases. This CDR3 spans 12 amino acids. The ends were cut back, 10 bases at V and 7 bases at J, with 17 bases in the middle.

The CDR3 bases are TGTGCCAGCAGTGATGCGGGGGCAAGTGGCTACACCTTC. This codes for CASSDAGASGYTF. This chain joins TRBV2 and TRBJ1-2; TRBD1 might be the D (6 bases). V gave up 3 bases and J gave up 7 bases, with 12 bases separating them. The CDR3 has 13 amino acids. The germline CDR1 and CDR2 sequences are SNHLY and FYNNEI.

The CDR3 DNA reads as TGCGCCAGCAGTAGAGGGTATGGATACAATGAGCAGTTCTTC. It yields the protein CASSRGYGYNEQFF. This sequence joins TRBV5-1 and TRBJ2-1, with D tentatively TRBD2 (5 bases). V lost 5 bases to trimming and J lost 4 bases, with 13 bases between them. CDR1 and CDR2 (germline): SGHRS, YFSETQ. CDR3 length: 14 amino acids.

Concerning this clonotype itself: At one end, the junction sequence differs from germline, possibly due to a read error. The chain links TRBV24-1 to TRBJ2-1; 7 nucleotides agree with TRBD2. Germline values: CDR1 KGHDR, CDR2 SFDVKD. The CDR3 is 16 amino acids. The CDR3 loop reads CAISDWWGGSYNEQFF. The CDR3 DNA follows: TGTGCCATCAGTGATTGGTGGGGGGGCTCCTACAATGAGCAGTTCTTC.

This sequence joins TRBV29-1 and TRBJ2-1; D remains unclear. V lost 1 base, J lost 1 base, and 8 bases lay in between. The germline V gene encodes CDR1 SQVTM and CDR2 ANQGSEA. The CDR3 spans 14 residues. The DNA of the CDR3 is TGCAGCGTTGAAGGGGGTGAATCCTACAATGAGCAGTTCTTC. Protein: CSVEGGESYNEQFF.

The genes are TRBV10-2 and TRBJ1-1; D unclear. CDR1 is WSHSY, CDR2 SAAADI, per germline. This CDR3 region has 15 residues. V shed 4 bases and J shed 3 bases, with 15 bases lying between them. The DNA of the CDR3 is TGCGCCAGCAGTGGAAGGCCACCCCGGGACACTGAAGCTTTCTTT. This sequence encodes CASSGRPPRDTEAFF.

This clonotype appeared a few times. This chain uses TRBV6-2 or TRBV6-3 with TRBJ2-1; D is possibly TRBD2 (7 bases). The CDR3 is 12 residues long. Germline V lookup: CDR1 MNHEY, CDR2 SVGEGT. Deletions cut 7 bases from V and 9 bases from J, with 13 bases between. CDR3 coding DNA: TGTGCCAGCACCAGAGGGGGGGGTGAGCAGTTCTTC. It is translated as CASTRGGGEQFF.

Only a few counts were recorded for this clonotype. V is TRBV2 and J is TRBJ2-1, with 9 bases identical to TRBD1. This CDR3 has 15 amino acids. V gave up 4 bases and J gave up 6 bases; unmatched junction bases: 7. Germline CDR1 SNHLY, CDR2 FYNNEI. This CDR3 is CASSVDRGGTNEQFF. CDR3 sequence (DNA): TGTGCCAGCAGTGTAGACAGGGGGGGTACCAATGAGCAGTTCTTC.

This chain connects TRBV2 to TRBJ2-1; 10 nucleotides align to TRBD1. V shed 10 bases and J 8 bases; nucleotides not matched to a gene: 8. From germline, CDR1 is SNHLY and CDR2 FYNNEI. The CDR3 loop spans 13 amino acids. The DNA for the CDR3 is TGTGCCAACCGGGACAGGGGATTCGATGAGCAGTTCTTC. Its translation: CANRDRGFDEQFF. Full variable domain (missing parts from reference TRBV2 and TRBJ2-1): EPEVTQTPSHQVTQMGQEVILRCVPISNHLYFYWYRQILGQKVEFLVSFYNNEISEKSEIFDDQFSVERPDGSNFTLKIRSTKLEDSAMYFCANRDRGFDEQFFGPGTRLTVL.

This clonotype was recorded a few times. The chain uses TRBV6-5 and TRBJ2-7; TRBD2 matches 10 bases. There are 15 residues in the CDR3. Germline assignment: CDR1 MNHEY and CDR2 SVGAGI. After removal of 5 bases from V and 2 bases from J, the junction contained 6 bases not matched to a gene. For the CDR3, the DNA is TGTGCCAGCAGTCCGCCACTAGCGGGGCCCTACGAGCAGTACTTC. Residues: CASSPPLAGPYEQYF.

There are a few counts of this clonotype. The chain employs TRBV29-1 and TRBJ1-1; the D is unclear. Trimming cost V 5 bases and J 11 bases, with 9 bases left between them. Germline CDR1 and CDR2: SQVTM and ANQGSEA. The CDR3 loop spans 9 amino acids. This CDR3 reads CSVPGGAFF. CDR3 DNA sequence: TGCAGCGTTCCGGGTGGTGCTTTCTTT.

The chain uses TRBV7-9 and TRBJ2-7; D assignment may be TRBD1 or TRBD2 (5 bases each). CDR1 and CDR2 from the germline V gene are SEHNR and FQNEAQ (reference sequence). This CDR3 comprises 13 residues. V lost 8 bases to trimming and J lost 4 bases, with 15 bases between them. The chain's CDR3 is CASQLGDLYEQYF. Here the CDR3 DNA reads TGTGCCAGCCAATTAGGGGACCTTTACGAGCAGTACTTC.

This clonotype has only a few counts. The chain uses TRBV6-1 and TRBJ1-6; D remains ambiguous. The CDR3 consists of 19 residues. V lost 5 bases and J lost 0, with 20 bases in between. Germline lookup yields CDR1 MNHNS and CDR2 SASEGT. The CDR3 DNA reads TGTGCCAGCAGTATTACCCACCCTCGTTTAAGCTCCTATAATTCACCCCTCCACTTT. Amino acids: CASSITHPRLSSYNSPLHF.